These 13 T cell receptor beta chains originate from one sample sequenced in a study of blood T cell repertoires in COVID-19. Some clones are missing from TCRdb's copy, which holds only in-frame ones; the method was immunoSEQ multiplex PCR. Of some 250,000 clones in the sample, around 80% were seen once. The sample comprised peripheral blood. The origin of the receptors is a man aged 35 to 55 with acute or convalescent COVID-19.

The gene calls are TRBV5-6 and TRBJ1-6, with 7 bases matching TRBD1. This CDR3 is 15 amino acids long. Germline trimming cut 4 bases from V and 6 bases from J; bases unmatched to any gene: 7. Germline V gene lookup returns CDR1 SGHDT and CDR2 YYEEEE. The CDR3 loop is CASSKVTGINSPLHF. The CDR3, as DNA: TGTGCCAGCAGCAAAGTGACAGGGATTAATTCACCCCTCCACTTT.

V is TRBV24-1 and J is TRBJ1-2, with TRBD1 identical over 9 bases. The CDR3 runs to 14 residues. The V segment lost 3 bases and the J segment 8 bases; nucleotides outside the gene matches: 6. Germline loops: CDR1 KGHDR, CDR2 SFDVKD. The CDR3 region has the DNA TGTGCCACCAGTGATGGGACAGGGCCCTTGGGCTACACCTTC. It translates to CATSDGTGPLGYTF.

This chain connects TRBV11-3 to TRBJ2-7, with D perhaps TRBD1 (6 bases). Trimming pared 5 bases from V and 4 bases from J, leaving 12 bases between. From germline, CDR1 is SGHNT and CDR2 YENEEA. This CDR3 region has 13 residues. In DNA, the CDR3 is TGTGCCAGCAGCGCCGGACAGAAATACGAGCAGTACTTC. Translating it yields CASSAGQKYEQYF.

The chain carries TRBV6-5 and TRBJ2-5; TRBD2 matches 10 bases. The germline gives CDR1 MNHEY, CDR2 SVGAGI. J gave up 4 bases and V 6 bases, and 8 bases lay outside the gene matches. This CDR3 has 15 amino acids. CDR3 in DNA: TGTGCCAGCAGCCCGTGGACTAGCGGCCGAGAGACCCAGTACTTC. It codes for CASSPWTSGRETQYF.

V and J are TRBV11-2 and TRBJ1-1; possibly TRBD1 for D (5 bases). The V end was cut by 3 bases, the J end by 0 bases, with 5 bases between. CDR1 SGHAT and CDR2 FQNNGV come from the germline V gene. CDR3 length: 13 amino acids. The CDR3 region is CASSLTVNTEAFF. CDR3 sequence (DNA): TGTGCCAGCAGCTTGACAGTGAACACTGAAGCTTTCTTT.

The chain combines TRBV5-5 with TRBJ2-1; 10 bases line up with TRBD1. Germline V gives CDR1 SGHKS, CDR2 YYEKEE (reference sequence). This CDR3 region has 13 residues. V shed 5 bases and J 10 bases; nucleotides not matched to a gene: 6. The CDR3 loop is CASRDRGLREQFF. Here the CDR3 DNA reads TGTGCCAGCAGAGACAGGGGGCTCCGCGAGCAGTTCTTC. Filled out from reference TRBV5-5 and TRBJ2-1, the complete variable domain reads DAGVTQSPTHLIKTRGQQVTLRCSPISGHKSVSWYQQVLGQGPQFIFQYYEKEERGRGNFPDRFSARQFPNYSSELNVNALLLGDSALYLCASRDRGLREQFFGPGTRLTVL.

This chain links TRBV3-1 (or the pseudogene TRBV3-2) with TRBJ1-6, with 10 bases fitting TRBD1. After removal of 6 bases from V and 9 bases from J, the junction contained 5 bases not matched to a gene. The CDR3 has 14 amino acids. The germline CDR1 and CDR2 sequences are LGHDT and YNNKEL (reference sequence). The CDR3: CASRHGQGGSPLHF. In DNA, the CDR3 is TGTGCCAGCAGACACGGACAGGGGGGTTCACCCCTCCACTTT.

The chain employs TRBV9 and TRBJ1-2; D unresolved. This CDR3 contains 15 residues. The V end was cut by 0 bases, the J end by 4 bases, with 13 bases between. Germline V gene data show CDR1 as SGDLS and CDR2 as YYNGEE. This CDR3 is CASSVGEVPLYGYTF. CDR3 bases: TGTGCCAGCAGCGTAGGTGAGGTCCCCCTCTATGGCTACACCTTC.

The genes are TRBV25-1 and TRBJ2-2; 8 bases match TRBD2. Germline V CDR1 and CDR2: MGHDK, SYGVNS. With V trimmed by 3 bases and J by 3 bases, 9 bases remained unmatched. The CDR3 sequence is 17 residues long. CDR3 in amino acids: CASSEGGGQSYTGELFF. The CDR3 DNA reads TGTGCCAGCAGTGAGGGCGGGGGGCAGTCGTACACCGGGGAGCTGTTTTTT.

The gene calls are TRBV3-1 (or the pseudogene TRBV3-2) and TRBJ2-1; D not resolved. The ends were cut back, 3 bases at V and 4 bases at J, with 10 bases in the middle. Germline-derived CDR1 and CDR2 are LGHDT and YNNKEL (reference sequence). The CDR3 is 14 residues long. DNA of the CDR3: TGTGCCAGCAGCCAGGTCATAGATTACAATGAGCAGTTCTTC. It translates to CASSQVIDYNEQFF.

The sample holds a few counts of this clone. The chain uses TRBV11-3 and TRBJ2-5; D possibly corresponds to TRBD2 (7 bases). The germline V gene has CDR1 SGHNT and CDR2 YENEEA. This CDR3 has 14 amino acids. Trimming removed 4 bases from V and 5 bases from J, with 14 bases in between. CDR3 coding DNA: TGTGCCAGCAGCTCATCCAGGGGAGGGGAGACCCAGTACTTC. This sequence encodes CASSSSRGGETQYF.

The V and J genes are TRBV6-5 and TRBJ2-3; D remains ambiguous. The V end lost 6 bases, the J end lost 8 bases, and 12 bases lay between the germline ends. Germline assignment: CDR1 MNHEY and CDR2 SVGAGI. The CDR3 sequence is 12 residues long. The CDR3 DNA sequence: TGTGCCAGCAGCGTCGTGGTCGGTACGCAGTATTTT. Translated: CASSVVVGTQYF.

The chain combines TRBV7-9 with TRBJ1-4; 8 bases map to TRBD1. The trim removed 3 bases at V and 5 bases at J, leaving 2 bases unmatched. Germline V gene data show CDR1 as SEHNR and CDR2 as FQNEAQ (reference sequence). The CDR3 has 14 amino acids. The CDR3 spells CASSFGQGNEKLFF. The CDR3 nucleotides are TGTGCCAGCAGCTTTGGACAGGGAAATGAAAAACTGTTTTTT.